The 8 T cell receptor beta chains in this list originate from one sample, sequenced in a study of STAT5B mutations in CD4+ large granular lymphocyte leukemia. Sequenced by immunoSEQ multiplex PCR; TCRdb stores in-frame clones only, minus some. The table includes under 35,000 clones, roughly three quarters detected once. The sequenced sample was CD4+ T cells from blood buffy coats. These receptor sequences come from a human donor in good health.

CDR3 residues: CSVPTGNYGYTF. For the CDR3, the DNA is TGCAGCGTTCCTACAGGGAACTATGGCTACACCTTC. The chain carries TRBV29-1 and TRBJ1-2; possible D gene TRBD1, 6 bases. V lost 5 bases to trimming and J lost 2 bases, with 9 bases between them. Germline CDR1 and CDR2: SQVTM and ANQGSEA. The length of the CDR3 is 12 residues.

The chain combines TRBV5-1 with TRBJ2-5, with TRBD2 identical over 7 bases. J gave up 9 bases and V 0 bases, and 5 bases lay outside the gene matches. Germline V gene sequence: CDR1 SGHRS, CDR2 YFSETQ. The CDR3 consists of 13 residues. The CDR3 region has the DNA TGCGCCAGCAGCTTGGGGGATCGGGAGGCCCAGTACTTC. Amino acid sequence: CASSLGDREAQYF.

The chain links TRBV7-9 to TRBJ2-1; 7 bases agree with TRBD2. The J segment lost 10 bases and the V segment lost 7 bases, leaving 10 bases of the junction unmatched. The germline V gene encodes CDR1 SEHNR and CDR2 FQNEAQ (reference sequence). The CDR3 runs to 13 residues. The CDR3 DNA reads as TGTGCCAGCACCCCGGGACTACCTAAGGAGCAGTTCTTC. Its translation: CASTPGLPKEQFF.

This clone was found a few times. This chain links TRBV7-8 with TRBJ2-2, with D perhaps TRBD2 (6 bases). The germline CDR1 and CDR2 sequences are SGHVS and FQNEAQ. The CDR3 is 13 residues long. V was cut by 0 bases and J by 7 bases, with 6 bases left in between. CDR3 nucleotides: TGTGCCAGCAGCTTAGCGGGGGGCGGGGAGCTGTTTTTT. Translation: CASSLAGGGELFF.

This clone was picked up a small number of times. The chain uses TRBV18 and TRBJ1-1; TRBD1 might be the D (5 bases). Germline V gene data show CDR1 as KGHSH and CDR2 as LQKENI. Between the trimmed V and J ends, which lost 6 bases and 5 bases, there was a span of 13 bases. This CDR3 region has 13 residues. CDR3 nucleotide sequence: TGTGCCAGCTCCCGCAAGGAGGGGACTGAAGCTTTCTTT. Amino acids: CASSRKEGTEAFF. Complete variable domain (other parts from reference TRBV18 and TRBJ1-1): NAGVMQNPRHLVRRRGQEARLRCSPMKGHSHVYWYRQLPEEGLKFMVYLQKENIIDESGMPKERFSAEFPKEGPSILRIQQVVRGDSAAYFCASSRKEGTEAFFGQGTRLTVV.

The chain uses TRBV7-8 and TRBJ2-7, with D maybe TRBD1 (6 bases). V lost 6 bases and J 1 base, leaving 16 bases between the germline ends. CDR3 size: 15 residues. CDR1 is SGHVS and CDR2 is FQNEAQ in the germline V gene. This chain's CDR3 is CASSRLLQGSYEQYF. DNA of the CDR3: TGTGCCAGCAGTCGCCTTCTACAGGGTTCCTACGAGCAGTACTTC.

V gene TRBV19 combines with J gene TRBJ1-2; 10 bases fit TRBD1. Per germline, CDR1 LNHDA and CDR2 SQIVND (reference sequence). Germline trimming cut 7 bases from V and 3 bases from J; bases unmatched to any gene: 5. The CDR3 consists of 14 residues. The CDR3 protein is CASTDRGLDYGYTF. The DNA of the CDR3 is TGTGCCAGTACCGACAGGGGGCTCGACTATGGCTACACCTTC.

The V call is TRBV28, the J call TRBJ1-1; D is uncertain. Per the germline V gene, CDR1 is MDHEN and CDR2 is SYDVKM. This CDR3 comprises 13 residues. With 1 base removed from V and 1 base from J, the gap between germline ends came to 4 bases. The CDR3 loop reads CASSLLSNTEAFF. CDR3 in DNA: TGTGCCAGCAGTTTATTGTCGAACACTGAAGCTTTCTTT.